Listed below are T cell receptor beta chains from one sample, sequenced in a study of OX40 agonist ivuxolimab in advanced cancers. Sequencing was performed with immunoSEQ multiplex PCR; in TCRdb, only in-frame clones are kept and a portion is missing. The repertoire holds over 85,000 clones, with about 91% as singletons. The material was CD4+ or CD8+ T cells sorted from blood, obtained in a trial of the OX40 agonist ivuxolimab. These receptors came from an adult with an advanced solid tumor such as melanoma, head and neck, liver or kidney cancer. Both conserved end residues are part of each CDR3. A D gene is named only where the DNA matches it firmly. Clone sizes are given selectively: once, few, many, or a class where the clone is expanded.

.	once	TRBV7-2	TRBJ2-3	TGTGCCAGCAGCCCATCCCCTAGCACAGATACGCAGTATTTT	CASSPSPSTDTQYF
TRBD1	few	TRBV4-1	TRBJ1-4	TGCGCCAGCAGCCGGACAACCGGGACAGGGAGGTCCGGTGAAAAACTGTTTTTT	CASSRTTGTGRSGEKLFF
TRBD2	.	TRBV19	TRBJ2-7	TGTGCCAGTAGGATCGGGGCGGGAGGCCCCTACGAGCAGTACTTC	CASRIGAGGPYEQYF
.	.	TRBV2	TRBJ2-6	TGTGCCAGCAATCAACGGTCCTCTGGGGCCAACGTCCTGACTTTC	CASNQRSSGANVLTF
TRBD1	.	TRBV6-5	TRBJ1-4	TGTGCCAGCAGTTACGGACAGGGGGCTGGTAATGAAAAACTGTTTTTT	CASSYGQGAGNEKLFF
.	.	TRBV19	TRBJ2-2	TGTGCCAGCAAACAGACAGGGAACACCGGGGAGCTGTTTTTT	CASKQTGNTGELFF
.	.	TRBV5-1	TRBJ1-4	TGCGCCAGCAGTGCAACTAATGAAAAACTGTTTTTT	CASSATNEKLFF
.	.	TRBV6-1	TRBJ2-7	TGTGCCAGCAGTCCAACAGGGACCTCGGCCTACGAGCAGTACTTC	CASSPTGTSAYEQYF
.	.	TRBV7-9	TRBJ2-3	TGTGCCAGCAGCCTGGGACTTTCGGTTGGATATACGCAGTATTTT	CASSLGLSVGYTQYF
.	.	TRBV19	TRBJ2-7	TGTGCCAGTAGTATGGGGCGGACCTACGAGCAGTACTTC	CASSMGRTYEQYF
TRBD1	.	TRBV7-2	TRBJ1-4	TGTGCCAGCAGCTTAGCACAGGGGTTGGGTGAAAAACTGTTTTTT	CASSLAQGLGEKLFF
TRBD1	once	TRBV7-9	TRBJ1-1	TGTGCCAGCAGCCTGACAGGGAGTAACACTGAAGCTTTCTTT	CASSLTGSNTEAFF
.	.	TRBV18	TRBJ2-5	TGTGCCAGCTCACCAATAGACAGGCCAGGGACCCAGTACTTC	CASSPIDRPGTQYF
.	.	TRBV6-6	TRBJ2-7	TGTGCCAGCAGTTACGACAGCCGCTACGAGCAGTACTTC	CASSYDSRYEQYF
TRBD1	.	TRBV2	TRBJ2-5	TGTGCCAGCAGTCCAAGGGGGCAGGAGACCCAGTACTTC	CASSPRGQETQYF
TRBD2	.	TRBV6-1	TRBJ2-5	TGTGCCAGCAGTGGGCAGACTAGCGGGAGTGAGACCCAGTACTTC	CASSGQTSGSETQYF
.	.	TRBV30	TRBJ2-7	TGTGCCTGGAGAAGGGCTCCCTACGAGCAGTACTTC	CAWRRAPYEQYF
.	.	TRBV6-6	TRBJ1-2	TGTGCCAGCAGCCCACAGTCGAGCTATGGCTACACCTTC	CASSPQSSYGYTF
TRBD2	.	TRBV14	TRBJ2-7	TGTGCCAGCAGCCTTAGGACTAGCGGGAGCCACTCCTACGAGCAGTACTTC	CASSLRTSGSHSYEQYF
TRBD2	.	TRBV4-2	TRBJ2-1	TGTGCCAGCAGCCAGAGCGGGGGCTCCTACAATGAGCAGTTCTTC	CASSQSGGSYNEQFF